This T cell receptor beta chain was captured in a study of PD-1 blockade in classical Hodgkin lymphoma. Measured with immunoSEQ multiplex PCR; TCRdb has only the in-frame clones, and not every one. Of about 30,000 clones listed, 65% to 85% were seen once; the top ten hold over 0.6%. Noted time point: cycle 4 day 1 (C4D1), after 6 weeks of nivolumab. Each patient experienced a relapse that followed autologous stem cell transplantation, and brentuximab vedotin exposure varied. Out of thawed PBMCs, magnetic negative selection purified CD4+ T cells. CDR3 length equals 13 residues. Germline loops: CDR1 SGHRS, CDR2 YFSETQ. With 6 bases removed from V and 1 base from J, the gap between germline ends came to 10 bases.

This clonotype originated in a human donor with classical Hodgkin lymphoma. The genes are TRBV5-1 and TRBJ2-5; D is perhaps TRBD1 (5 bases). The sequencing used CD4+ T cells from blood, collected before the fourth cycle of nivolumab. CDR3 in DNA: TGCGCCAGCAATGCACAGGTCCAAGAGACCCAGTACTTC. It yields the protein CASNAQVQETQYF.